A single sample is the source of the 32 T cell receptor beta chains below, sequenced in a study of T cell responses to AZD1222 COVID-19 vaccine. Data came from immunoSEQ multiplex PCR; TCRdb stores just in-frame clones and leaves some out. The table shows over 75,000 clones, with 75% to 90% occurring only once. The material sequenced was peripheral blood, taken 28 days after the second AZD1222 dose. The receptors here all came from an adult who received the AZD1222 COVID-19 vaccine.

The chain carries TRBV6-5 and TRBJ1-2; 10 nucleotides agree with TRBD1. From germline, CDR1 is MNHEY and CDR2 SVGAGI. CDR3 length: 13 residues. The V segment lost 6 bases and the J segment 8 bases; nucleotides outside the gene matches: 6. The chain's CDR3 is CASRGTGAGGYTF. CDR3 sequence (DNA): TGTGCCAGCAGGGGGACAGGGGCCGGCGGCTACACCTTC.

The chain couples TRBV7-2 to TRBJ1-1; no clear D gene. V was trimmed by 1 base and J by 1 base, leaving 7 bases between them. This CDR3 is built from 14 residues. Germline loops: CDR1 SGHTA, CDR2 FQGNSA. The CDR3 spells CASSLGRANTEAFF. CDR3 bases: TGTGCCAGCAGCTTAGGGCGGGCGAACACTGAAGCTTTCTTT.

The rearrangement links TRBV4-1 to TRBJ2-3; 7 nucleotides align to TRBD2. There are 18 residues in the CDR3. The germline CDR1 and CDR2 sequences are MGHRA and YSYEKL. The V segment lost 1 base and the J segment 4 bases; nucleotides outside the gene matches: 14. The CDR3 nucleotides are TGCGCCAGCAGCCAAGCCCGTTTTTCGCGGGAGCCTGCAGATACGCAGTATTTT. Amino acids: CASSQARFSREPADTQYF.

This chain links TRBV7-2 with TRBJ2-1; D may be TRBD1 (5 bases). Germline CDR1 SGHTA, CDR2 FQGNSA. CDR3 length: 15 amino acids. The V end was cut by 0 bases, the J end by 2 bases, with 8 bases between. The DNA of the CDR3 is TGTGCCAGCAGCTTAGCTAGGACAACCTACAATGAGCAGTTCTTC. Its translation is CASSLARTTYNEQFF.

The rearrangement joins TRBV6-5 to TRBJ2-1; D is ambiguous. This CDR3 spans 15 amino acids. V lost 8 bases and J 0 bases, leaving 14 bases between the germline ends. Germline V gene sequence: CDR1 MNHEY, CDR2 SVGAGI. CDR3 coding DNA: TGTGCCAGCTCACCAGGACCTTCCTCCTACAATGAGCAGTTCTTC. This sequence encodes CASSPGPSSYNEQFF.

V gene TRBV7-8 combines with J gene TRBJ1-3; no clear D gene. Trimming shortened V by 4 bases and J by 4 bases, and 5 bases separated the two germline ends. Per the germline V gene, CDR1 is SGHVS and CDR2 is FQNEAQ. This CDR3 has 12 amino acids. The CDR3 protein is CASSSLGNTIYF. The CDR3 DNA is TGTGCCAGCAGCTCTTTAGGAAACACCATATATTTT.

The CDR3 DNA reads TGTGCCACGTCGACTAGTTCTAATGAGCAGTTCTTC. This translates into CATSTSSNEQFF. The chain links TRBV10-3 to TRBJ2-1; a weak D match, TRBD2 (6 bases). V gave up 10 bases and J gave up 7 bases, with 14 bases separating them. The CDR3 is 12 amino acids. Germline CDR1 reads ENHRY; CDR2 reads SYGVKD.

V usage is TRBV29-1 and J usage is TRBJ2-5; unclear D gene. CDR1 and CDR2 (germline): SQVTM, ANQGSEA. This CDR3 region has 12 residues. V lost 1 base to trimming and J lost 7 bases, with 10 bases between them. CDR3 region: CSVEVNPLTQYF. DNA for the CDR3: TGCAGCGTTGAAGTAAACCCCCTGACCCAGTACTTC. Variable domain in full (rest from reference TRBV29-1 and TRBJ2-5): SAVISQKPSRDICQRGTSLTIQCQVDSQVTMMFWYRQQPGQSLTLIATANQGSEATYESGFVIDKFPISRPNLTFSTLTVSNMSPEDSSIYLCSVEVNPLTQYFGPGTRLLVL.

The genes are TRBV6-5 and TRBJ1-2; TRBD1 aligns across 8 bases. Trimming took 5 bases from V and 4 from J; bases not matched to a gene: 6. Per germline, CDR1 MNHEY and CDR2 SVGAGI. The CDR3 is 14 residues long. The CDR3 DNA reads as TGTGCCAGCAGTAGAGCCGGGACAGGCTATGGCTACACCTTC. Protein: CASSRAGTGYGYTF.

CDR3 in amino acids: CASSAGMGTSGSYEQYF. The CDR3 nucleotides are TGTGCCAGCAGCGCAGGGATGGGGACTAGCGGCTCCTACGAGCAGTACTTC. The rearrangement joins TRBV9 to TRBJ2-7; 11 bases line up with TRBD2. J gave up 0 bases and V 3 bases, and 8 bases lay outside the gene matches. CDR1 and CDR2 from the germline V gene are SGDLS and YYNGEE. The CDR3 is 17 residues long.

The chain joins TRBV2 to TRBJ1-6; 8 bases agree with TRBD1. This CDR3 is 16 amino acids long. Germline V gene sequence: CDR1 SNHLY, CDR2 FYNNEI. Trimming took 1 base from V and 6 from J; bases not matched to a gene: 5. Here the CDR3 DNA reads TGTGCCAGCAGTGAAGTAGGGACAGGACTTAATTCACCCCTCCACTTT. Encoded protein: CASSEVGTGLNSPLHF.

CDR3: CASSQDLSRDTEAFF. CDR3 coding DNA: TGTGCCAGCAGCCAAGATCTCAGCCGGGACACTGAAGCTTTCTTT. V and J are TRBV4-2 and TRBJ1-1; the D is unclear. The CDR3 has 15 amino acids. Germline V CDR1 and CDR2: LGHNA, YNFKEQ. V was clipped by 0 bases and J by 3 bases, with 11 bases between them.

This chain joins TRBV11-3 and TRBJ1-5; possibly TRBD1 for D (5 bases). CDR1 and CDR2 (germline): SGHNT, YENEEA. Trimming removed 8 bases from V and 2 bases from J, with 13 bases in between. The CDR3 totals 14 residues. The CDR3 loop reads CASPGVGGNQPQHF. CDR3 nucleotide sequence: TGTGCCAGCCCGGGGGTTGGGGGCAATCAGCCCCAGCATTTT.

The V gene is TRBV19, the J gene TRBJ1-5; D ambiguous. The V gene's germline CDR1 is LNHDA and CDR2 SQIVND (reference sequence). Trimming stripped 7 bases from V and 0 bases from J, with 10 bases between. The length of the CDR3 is 14 residues. The CDR3 DNA is TGTGCCAGTATAGGCCGAGATAGCAATCAGCCCCAGCATTTT. Translating gives CASIGRDSNQPQHF.

This rearrangement joins TRBV7-2 to TRBJ1-6; D is perhaps TRBD1 (6 bases). Germline V gives CDR1 SGHTA, CDR2 FQGNSA. CDR3 length: 15 amino acids. V lost 5 bases to trimming and J lost 6 bases, with 14 bases between them. This CDR3 reads CASSPFRTANSPLHF. CDR3 nucleotide sequence: TGTGCCAGCAGCCCCTTCCGGACAGCTAATTCACCCCTCCACTTT.

The chain couples TRBV9 to TRBJ1-6, with D possibly TRBD1 on 6 matching bases. Germline CDR1 SGDLS, CDR2 YYNGEE. The CDR3 sequence is 14 residues long. Trimming took 4 bases from V and 10 from J, leaving 15 bases between them. The CDR3 nucleotides read TGTGCCAGCAGCCAAGGGGGGGCCGGCTCACCCCTCCACTTT. It codes for CASSQGGAGSPLHF.

The chain recombines TRBV6-5 with TRBJ1-1; a weak D match, TRBD1 (6 bases). CDR1 is MNHEY and CDR2 is SVGAGI in the germline V gene. The length of the CDR3 is 12 residues. V was trimmed by 6 bases and J by 8 bases, leaving 13 bases between them. The CDR3 nucleotides are TGTGCCAGCAGCCCAGGGGACCGAGAAGCTTTCTTT. As protein: CASSPGDREAFF.

This clone showed up just once. The chain uses TRBV2 and TRBJ1-2, with 11 nucleotides matching TRBD1. Germline V gene lookup returns CDR1 SNHLY and CDR2 FYNNEI. The CDR3 runs 13 residues. The V gene end was trimmed by 7 bases and the J gene end by 7 bases; junction bases not matched to a gene: 5. The CDR3 nucleotides read TGTGCCAGCAAAGGACAGGGGGCGCGTGGCTACACCTTC. Protein sequence: CASKGQGARGYTF.

This clone appeared a single time. Here the CDR3 reads CASSQTENYGYTF. CDR3 sequence (DNA): TGTGCCAGCAGCCAGACAGAAAACTATGGCTACACCTTC. This sequence joins TRBV14 and TRBJ1-2; D is possibly TRBD1 (5 bases). Germline V lookup: CDR1 SGHDN, CDR2 FVKESK. Trimming shortened V by 3 bases and J by 2 bases, and 7 bases separated the two germline ends. The length of the CDR3 is 13 residues. Complete variable domain (other parts from reference TRBV14 and TRBJ1-2): EAGVTQFPSHSVIEKGQTVTLRCDPISGHDNLYWYRRVMGKEIKFLLHFVKESKQDESGMPNNRFLAERTGGTYSTLKVQPAELEDSGVYFCASSQTENYGYTFGSGTRLTVV.

V usage is TRBV2 and J usage is TRBJ1-1; D ambiguous. This CDR3 spans 14 amino acids. Germline CDR1 is SNHLY and CDR2 is FYNNEI. Between the trimmed V and J ends, which lost 3 bases and 6 bases, there was a span of 14 bases. CDR3 protein: CASSEYEGRPEAFF. For the CDR3, the DNA is TGTGCCAGCAGTGAGTATGAAGGAAGACCTGAAGCTTTCTTT.

The V and J genes are TRBV9 and TRBJ1-4, with D possibly being TRBD1 (5 bases). Germline V lookup: CDR1 SGDLS, CDR2 YYNGEE. This CDR3 has 16 amino acids. V was clipped by 0 bases and J by 2 bases, with 11 bases between them. CDR3 nucleotides: TGTGCCAGCAGCGTAGACGGGGGTTTCACTAATGAAAAACTGTTTTTT. Protein: CASSVDGGFTNEKLFF.

This clone has a single count. The chain links TRBV6-5 to TRBJ2-1, with 8 bases matching TRBD2. CDR3 length equals 14 residues. Germline V gene sequence: CDR1 MNHEY, CDR2 SVGAGI. V was pared by 6 bases and J by 9 bases, with 10 bases of the junction left unmatched. Here the CDR3 DNA reads TGTGCCAGCAGGCCGGGACTAGGGTGGGCTGAGCAGTTCTTC. It yields the protein CASRPGLGWAEQFF.

The chain joins TRBV5-1 to TRBJ1-1; TRBD1 matches 8 bases. Germline V gene sequence: CDR1 SGHRS, CDR2 YFSETQ. J lost 2 bases, V lost 7 bases, and 13 bases had no gene match. The CDR3 runs 16 residues. CDR3 in amino acids: CASSRIGTGSNTEAFF. Written as DNA, the CDR3 is TGCGCCAGCTCCCGAATCGGGACAGGTTCAAACACTGAAGCTTTCTTT.

V is TRBV19 and J is TRBJ1-1, with no clear D. Trimming stripped 7 bases from V and 0 bases from J, with 12 bases between. Germline V gene data show CDR1 as LNHDA and CDR2 as SQIVND (reference sequence). This CDR3 has 14 residues. The CDR3 region is CASTRTAMNTEAFF. The CDR3 DNA reads as TGTGCCAGTACTAGGACGGCGATGAACACTGAAGCTTTCTTT.

This clone was observed once. The CDR3 DNA reads TGTGCCAGCAGCTTAGACCGTGACTCACCCCTCCACTTT. It yields the protein CASSLDRDSPLHF. V gene TRBV13 combines with J gene TRBJ1-6, with D uncertain. V was cut by 1 base and J by 10 bases, with 8 bases left in between. Germline V gene data show CDR1 as PRHDT and CDR2 as FYEKMQ (reference sequence). The CDR3 spans 13 residues.

This clone was detected once. The chain uses TRBV19 and TRBJ2-2; D is possibly TRBD2 (6 bases). CDR1 LNHDA and CDR2 SQIVND come from the germline V gene (reference sequence). This CDR3 is 15 amino acids long. V lost 3 bases, J lost 1 base, and 9 bases lay in between. The CDR3: CASSMIGGNTGELFF. CDR3 in DNA: TGTGCCAGTAGTATGATCGGGGGGAACACCGGGGAGCTGTTTTTT.

DNA for the CDR3: TGCGCCAGCAGCTTTTCAGGGACTACCTACGAGCAGTACTTC. Its protein product is CASSFSGTTYEQYF. The chain carries TRBV5-1 and TRBJ2-7; 7 nucleotides align to TRBD2. Germline V CDR1 and CDR2: SGHRS, YFSETQ. This CDR3 is built from 14 residues. V dropped 2 bases and J dropped 2; count of bases not matched to a gene: 4.

V and J are TRBV11-2 and TRBJ1-1, with D possibly TRBD1 on 5 matching bases. The CDR3 is made up of 13 amino acids. The V and J ends lost 4 bases and 11 bases respectively, with 17 bases between them. From germline, CDR1 is SGHAT and CDR2 FQNNGV. For the CDR3, the DNA is TGTGCCAGCAGCTCGGAATTTGGGGCGTACGCTTTCTTT. Translated, it gives CASSSEFGAYAFF.

This chain uses TRBV25-1 with TRBJ2-3, with TRBD2 matching over 8 bases. CDR1 and CDR2 from the germline V gene are MGHDK and SYGVNS. Unmatched junction bases numbered 9, after V lost 2 bases and J lost 11 bases. The CDR3 sequence is 14 residues long. In nucleotides, the CDR3 is TGTGCCAGCAGTGAAGGTAATTCCGGGACTAGGCAGTATTTT. This sequence encodes CASSEGNSGTRQYF.

The chain recombines TRBV9 with TRBJ2-7; D ambiguous. The CDR3 is 15 residues long. Germline values: CDR1 SGDLS, CDR2 YYNGEE. Trimming left V 0 bases short and J 0 bases short, with 10 bases between. Here the CDR3 reads CASSVAAGGSYEQYF. The CDR3 DNA is TGTGCCAGCAGCGTAGCAGCAGGTGGCTCCTACGAGCAGTACTTC.

The chain recombines TRBV7-9 with TRBJ1-2, with D possibly matching TRBD1 (5 bases). The V end was cut by 5 bases, the J end by 7 bases, with 11 bases between. The V gene's germline CDR1 is SEHNR and CDR2 FQNEAQ (reference sequence). The length of the CDR3 is 12 residues. For the CDR3, the DNA is TGTGCCAGCAGCACCCGACAGCCTGGCTACACCTTC. Protein: CASSTRQPGYTF.

V usage is TRBV7-3 and J usage is TRBJ1-3; D is unclear. The germline gives CDR1 SGHTA, CDR2 FQGTGA. With 5 bases removed from V and 0 bases from J, the gap between germline ends came to 8 bases. There are 14 residues in the CDR3. CDR3 protein: CASSPAGSGNTIYF. In nucleotides, the CDR3 is TGTGCCAGCAGCCCGGCAGGCTCTGGAAACACCATATATTTT.